This is a list of T cell receptor beta chains from one sample in a study of blood T cells in healthy people across ages. TCRdb analysed the 5' RACE reads with MiXCR anew, one entry per CDR3 protein. The table records approximately 800,000 distinct CDR3 sequences, roughly three fifths of them present only once. Sequenced: blood. The source of these receptors is a middle-aged man in good health. Each CDR3 is given with its conserved first and last residue. The D gene is left open where the match is weak. Size is stated for part of the rows, as once, few or many counts, or as a class when the clone is expanded.

D gene,V gene,clone size,J gene,CDR3 protein,CDR3 DNA
NA,TRBV3-1,NA,TRBJ2-3,CASSQKTQYF,TGTGCCAGCAGCCAGAAGACGCAGTATTTT
NA,TRBV2,NA,TRBJ2-5,CASNPQGQETQYF,TGTGCCAGCAACCCACAGGGTCAAGAGACCCAGTACTTC
NA,TRBV3-1,NA,TRBJ2-7,CASSQEGGQWAQYF,TGTGCCAGCAGCCAAGAAGGGGGGCAATGGGCCCAGTACTTC
TRBD2,TRBV29-1,many,TRBJ2-7,CSVVETSVYEQYF,TGCAGCGTTGTCGAGACTAGCGTCTACGAGCAGTACTTC
TRBD2,TRBV7-9,NA,TRBJ2-1,CASSGRGGSSYNEQFF,TGTGCCAGCAGCGGGCGCGGGGGGAGCTCCTACAATGAGCAGTTCTTC
TRBD2,TRBV18,NA,TRBJ2-5,CASSPSGGFQETQYF,TGTGCCAGCTCACCATCGGGAGGGTTTCAAGAGACCCAGTACTTC
TRBD2,TRBV28,NA,TRBJ2-1,CASSTWGLAGETSYNEQFF,TGTGCCAGTTCGACGTGGGGACTAGCGGGAGAAACCTCCTACAATGAGCAGTTCTTC
NA,TRBV7-2,NA,TRBJ1-6,CASSLGIVGRGLNSPLHF,TGTGCCAGCAGCTTAGGGATTGTTGGTAGGGGACTCAATTCACCCCTCCACTTT
TRBD2,TRBV20-1,NA,TRBJ2-1,CSASYVLAGAYNEQFF,TGCAGTGCTAGTTATGTACTAGCGGGGGCATACAATGAGCAGTTCTTC
TRBD1,TRBV29-1,once,TRBJ1-2,CSVEELAGGNYGYTF,TGCAGCGTTGAAGAACTCGCAGGGGGTAACTATGGCTACACCTTC
NA,TRBV29-1,few,TRBJ2-3,CSVEDTGRGADTQYF,TGCAGCGTTGAAGACACAGGGAGGGGGGCAGATACGCAGTATTTT
TRBD2,TRBV12-3/TRBV12-4,NA,TRBJ2-2,CASSFSGVTGELFF,TGTGCCAGCAGTTTCAGCGGGGTTACCGGGGAGCTGTTTTTT
NA,TRBV12-3/TRBV12-4,once,TRBJ2-3,CASSRGMRADMQYF,TGTGCCAGCAGTCGGGGAATGAGAGCAGATATGCAGTATTTT
TRBD2,TRBV20-1,NA,TRBJ2-4,CSARDRAGGTAKNIQYF,TGCAGTGCTAGAGATCGAGCGGGAGGGACGGCCAAAAACATTCAGTACTTC
NA,TRBV29-1,many,TRBJ1-2,CSVGTADYGYTF,TGCAGCGTTGGGACAGCGGACTATGGCTACACCTTC
NA,TRBV2,NA,TRBJ2-3,CASSAQGGRTDTQYF,TGTGCCAGCAGTGCCCAGGGGGGGAGGACAGATACGCAGTATTTT
TRBD1,TRBV29-1,few,TRBJ1-2,CSVAGQGSYGYTF,TGCAGCGTTGCGGGACAGGGGTCCTATGGCTACACCTTC
NA,TRBV6-1,NA,TRBJ2-7,CASPLGEEYEQYF,TGTGCCAGCCCCCTGGGTGAAGAATACGAGCAGTACTTC
TRBD1,TRBV12-3/TRBV12-4,NA,TRBJ1-2,CASSFADRGDYGYTF,TGTGCCAGCAGCTTTGCCGACAGGGGGGACTATGGCTACACCTTC
TRBD1,TRBV9,NA,TRBJ1-2,CASSVGDRGMKGGYTF,TGTGCCAGCAGCGTAGGGGACAGGGGCATGAAAGGTGGCTACACCTTC
NA,TRBV11-1,NA,TRBJ1-1,CASSLATGENTEAFF,TGTGCCAGCAGCTTAGCGACCGGGGAGAACACTGAAGCTTTCTTT
TRBD1,TRBV29-1,NA,TRBJ2-7,CSVAPGTGQGSYEQYF,TGCAGCGTTGCCCCGGGGACAGGGCAAGGCTCCTACGAGCAGTACTTC
NA,TRBV18,NA,TRBJ2-7,CASSPSGGGTGAYEQYF,TGTGCCAGCTCACCATCAGGGGGAGGGACAGGTGCCTACGAGCAGTACTTC
NA,TRBV25-1,NA,TRBJ1-4,CASSGRRGFEKLFF,TGTGCCAGCAGTGGACGCAGGGGTTTTGAAAAACTGTTTTTT
NA,TRBV5-1,once,TRBJ1-3,CASRQGAGNTIYF,TGCGCCAGCAGGCAGGGAGCTGGAAACACCATATATTTT
NA,TRBV30,NA,TRBJ2-5,CAAGYRRQETQYF,TGTGCCGCCGGATACAGGAGACAAGAGACCCAGTACTTC
NA,TRBV5-5,few,TRBJ1-5,CASSPTTANSNQPQHF,TGTGCCAGCAGCCCCACGACAGCTAATAGCAATCAGCCCCAGCATTTT
NA,TRBV20-1,NA,TRBJ1-5,CSARPRYSYSNQPQHF,TGCAGTGCTAGACCCCGGTACTCTTATAGCAATCAGCCCCAGCATTTT